Listed below are T cell receptor beta chains from one sample, sequenced in a study of a mutant IDH1 vaccine in newly diagnosed glioma. Sequencing was performed with immunoSEQ multiplex PCR; in TCRdb, only in-frame clones are kept and a portion is missing. The sample consists of about 53,000 clones, roughly 82% of them appearing once. These receptors are not linked to any known antigen. Sequenced material: PBMCs, taken from a glioma patient whose treatment included an IDH1 peptide vaccine. The source of these receptors is a woman younger than 35 with glioma. Some clones in this sample may be carry-over from other donors' samples. The CDR3 runs from the conserved cysteine through the conserved F or W. Each record gives: V gene, D gene, clone size, J gene, CDR3 DNA, CDR3 protein. D genes are given only for firm matches. Only some rows state a clone size, as once, few, many or a class for expanded clones.

V: TRBV5-1
D: .
size: .
J: TRBJ2-7
DNA: TGCGCCAGCAGCTTGGTTGGCGGGGCTCGGTACGAGCAGTACTTC
CDR3: CASSLVGGARYEQYF

V: TRBV19
D: TRBD2
size: .
J: TRBJ2-1
DNA: TGTGCCAGTAGTATGACGGCTAGCGGGGGGGAGCAGTTCTTC
CDR3: CASSMTASGGEQFF

V: TRBV6-6
D: TRBD1
size: .
J: TRBJ1-4
DNA: TGTGCCAGCAGTGCGGACAGGGGAGGTGAAAAACTGTTTTTT
CDR3: CASSADRGGEKLFF

V: TRBV5-1
D: .
size: .
J: TRBJ2-3
DNA: TGCGCCAGCAGCTTGGGGGCTAGAGGCACAGATACGCAGTATTTT
CDR3: CASSLGARGTDTQYF

V: TRBV29-1
D: TRBD2
size: .
J: TRBJ2-3
DNA: TGCAGCGTTGAAGGCCAGGGAGGGATGATCCGCACAGATACGCAGTATTTT
CDR3: CSVEGQGGMIRTDTQYF

V: TRBV29-1
D: .
size: .
J: TRBJ2-3
DNA: TGCAGCGGTGGGCGGGTCACAGATACGCAGTATTTT
CDR3: CSGGRVTDTQYF

V: TRBV19
D: .
size: .
J: TRBJ2-7
DNA: TGTGCCAGTAGTACACAACTCACTTACTACGAGCAGTACTTC
CDR3: CASSTQLTYYEQYF

V: TRBV11-2
D: .
size: .
J: TRBJ1-4
DNA: TGTGCCAGCAGCTTTAGGGCAGCTTCAACTAATGAAAAACTGTTTTTT
CDR3: CASSFRAASTNEKLFF

V: TRBV7-2
D: .
size: .
J: TRBJ2-7
DNA: TGTGCCAGCAGCCACCGGATCTCCTACGAGCAGTACTTC
CDR3: CASSHRISYEQYF

V: TRBV15
D: TRBD1
size: .
J: TRBJ2-7
DNA: TGTGCCTCCCGGTTGCAGGGGGCGAGGGAGCAGTACTTC
CDR3: CASRLQGAREQYF

V: TRBV5-4
D: .
size: .
J: TRBJ2-1
DNA: TGTGCCAGCAGCCCGCTACAGGGAAATGAGCAGTTCTTC
CDR3: CASSPLQGNEQFF

V: TRBV5-4
D: .
size: .
J: TRBJ1-1
DNA: TGTGCCAGCAGCTTCTCGACGGATAACACTGAAGCTTTCTTT
CDR3: CASSFSTDNTEAFF

V: TRBV4-1
D: .
size: few
J: TRBJ1-1
DNA: TGCGCCAGCAGCCACGGCCCTGGAGTCACTGAAGCTTTCTTT
CDR3: CASSHGPGVTEAFF

V: TRBV19
D: .
size: .
J: TRBJ2-2
DNA: TGTGCCAGTAGTTCCAGACCCTCCGGGGAGCTGTTTTTT
CDR3: CASSSRPSGELFF

V: TRBV30
D: .
size: .
J: TRBJ2-5
DNA: TGTGCCTGGACAGCCCCCAGGGAGACCCAGTACTTC
CDR3: CAWTAPRETQYF

V: TRBV6-1
D: .
size: .
J: TRBJ1-2
DNA: TGTGCCAGCAGTGTGAACAGATTTGGCTACACCTTC
CDR3: CASSVNRFGYTF

V: TRBV6-5
D: .
size: .
J: TRBJ2-6
DNA: TGTGCCAGCAGCTCGGCGGGGGCCAACGTCCTGACTTTC
CDR3: CASSSAGANVLTF

V: TRBV6-1
D: .
size: .
J: TRBJ1-5
DNA: TGTGCCAGCAGTGAAAGGCGGCAGCCCCAGCATTTT
CDR3: CASSERRQPQHF

V: TRBV30
D: .
size: .
J: TRBJ1-5
DNA: TGTGCCTGCGGTAGCAGGGGCAATCAGCCCCAGCATTTT
CDR3: CACGSRGNQPQHF

V: TRBV27
D: TRBD2
size: few
J: TRBJ2-4
DNA: TGTGCCAGCAGTTCCCACCCACTAGCGGGGAGGAGAGGAGCCAAAAACATTCAGTACTTC
CDR3: CASSSHPLAGRRGAKNIQYF

V: TRBV6-1
D: .
size: few
J: TRBJ2-4
DNA: TGTGCCAGCAGTCAGAGTCCCCGGGACCCAGCGGACTTC
CDR3: CASSQSPRDPADF

V: TRBV5-1
D: TRBD1
size: .
J: TRBJ1-2
DNA: TGCGCCAGCAGCACTAGGGGGACAGACAACTATGGCTACACCTTC
CDR3: CASSTRGTDNYGYTF

V: TRBV7-8
D: .
size: .
J: TRBJ2-1
DNA: TGTGCCAGCAGCTTAGCTGTGGCCGCCTACAATGAGCAGTTCTTC
CDR3: CASSLAVAAYNEQFF

V: TRBV5-1
D: .
size: .
J: TRBJ2-7
DNA: TGCGCCAGCAGCGCCCCCCTGGACGTAAGACACGAGCAGTACTTC
CDR3: CASSAPLDVRHEQYF

V: TRBV15
D: .
size: .
J: TRBJ1-1
DNA: TGTGCCCGCGGGCTTCAAGCTTTCTTT
CDR3: CARGLQAFF

V: TRBV30
D: .
size: .
J: TRBJ2-4
DNA: TGTGCCTGGAGTGTATTCGCCGGCAAGAACATTCAGTACTTC
CDR3: CAWSVFAGKNIQYF

V: TRBV2
D: TRBD2
size: few
J: TRBJ2-3
DNA: TGTGCCAGCGGACTAGCGGGCACAGATACGCAGTATTTT
CDR3: CASGLAGTDTQYF

V: TRBV5-1
D: TRBD1
size: .
J: TRBJ2-7
DNA: TGCGCCAGCAGCGTGGGACAGGGGGTAAGCGAGCAGTACTTC
CDR3: CASSVGQGVSEQYF

V: TRBV30
D: TRBD2
size: .
J: TRBJ2-5
DNA: TGTGCCTGGAGCCTAGCGGGAGGGCCAAGGGAGACCCAGTACTTC
CDR3: CAWSLAGGPRETQYF

V: TRBV4-3
D: .
size: .
J: TRBJ2-3
DNA: TGCGCCAGCAGCCAAGATTCTGGGCCTCCTAGCACAGATACGCAGTATTTT
CDR3: CASSQDSGPPSTDTQYF

V: TRBV6-5
D: TRBD1
size: .
J: TRBJ2-2
DNA: TGTGCCAGCAGCAGGGGACAGGGGAACACCGGGGAGCTGTTTTTT
CDR3: CASSRGQGNTGELFF

V: TRBV5-1
D: TRBD1
size: .
J: TRBJ1-6
DNA: TGCGCCAGCAGCTTTGGTCAGGGGGCCTCATATAATTCACCCCTCCACTTT
CDR3: CASSFGQGASYNSPLHF

V: TRBV5-6
D: TRBD1
size: .
J: TRBJ1-5
DNA: TGTGCCAGCAGCCCGGGACAGGGTGGCAATCAGCCCCAGCATTTT
CDR3: CASSPGQGGNQPQHF

V: TRBV5-6
D: .
size: .
J: TRBJ1-1
DNA: TGTGCCAGCAGCCCGCCCCCCGGGGGTGGAAAGTTCGCTGAAGCTTTCTTT
CDR3: CASSPPPGGGKFAEAFF

V: TRBV5-1
D: .
size: .
J: TRBJ2-7
DNA: TGCGCCAGCAGCTTGGTTGGGAATCCCCACGAGCAGTACTTC
CDR3: CASSLVGNPHEQYF

V: TRBV5-1
D: TRBD1
size: .
J: TRBJ2-7
DNA: TGCGCCAGCAGCTTGGTTTCGACAGGGGGTTACGACGAGCAGTACTTC
CDR3: CASSLVSTGGYDEQYF

V: TRBV7-3
D: .
size: .
J: TRBJ1-1
DNA: TGTGCCAGCAGCTTGGGGGGGCTGACTGAAGCTTTCTTT
CDR3: CASSLGGLTEAFF

V: TRBV7-2
D: .
size: few
J: TRBJ2-7
DNA: TGTGCCAGCAGCAGGGACTTGTACGAGCAGTACTTC
CDR3: CASSRDLYEQYF

V: TRBV6-5
D: .
size: few
J: TRBJ2-4
DNA: TGTGCCAGCAGTTTCGGCCGGGGTGACATTCAGTACTTC
CDR3: CASSFGRGDIQYF

V: TRBV6-5
D: .
size: .
J: TRBJ1-1
DNA: TGTGCCAGCAGTTACCGCGGGGACACTGAAGCTTTCTTT
CDR3: CASSYRGDTEAFF

V: TRBV30
D: .
size: .
J: TRBJ2-3
DNA: TGTGCCTACTCAAAAAACAGTTTCGGCACAGATACGCAGTATTTT
CDR3: CAYSKNSFGTDTQYF

V: TRBV6-6
D: TRBD1
size: .
J: TRBJ1-2
DNA: TGTGCCAGCAGTTCTTGGACAGGGGGCGGTGGCTACACCTTC
CDR3: CASSSWTGGGGYTF

V: TRBV4-1
D: TRBD1
size: few
J: TRBJ1-5
DNA: TGCGCCAGCAGCCAGGGGGGACAGGGCCGTAACAATCAGCCCCAGCATTTT
CDR3: CASSQGGQGRNNQPQHF

V: TRBV11-2
D: .
size: few
J: TRBJ1-1
DNA: TGTGCCAGCAGCTTAGATCCAGGTGTGAACACTGAAGCTTTCTTT
CDR3: CASSLDPGVNTEAFF

V: TRBV25-1
D: .
size: few
J: TRBJ1-1
DNA: TGTGCCAGCAGTGCCGACGGCGGGGTGGGCACTGAAGCTTTCTTT
CDR3: CASSADGGVGTEAFF

V: TRBV2
D: .
size: .
J: TRBJ2-5
DNA: TGTGCCAGCAGGGAAGACGCACCCCAGTACTTC
CDR3: CASREDAPQYF

V: TRBV7-2
D: .
size: .
J: TRBJ2-7
DNA: TGTGCCAGCAGTTTGATACCGACGCTTGCCTACGAGCAGTACTTC
CDR3: CASSLIPTLAYEQYF

V: TRBV19
D: .
size: .
J: TRBJ1-2
DNA: TGTGCCAGTAGTGAGTACGGCTATGGCTACACCTTC
CDR3: CASSEYGYGYTF

V: TRBV6-1
D: TRBD1
size: .
J: TRBJ1-2
DNA: TGTGCCAGCAGTGAATGGGTAAAGCAGGGGGATGGCTACACCTTC
CDR3: CASSEWVKQGDGYTF